This T cell receptor beta chain stems from a study of T cells expressing NK-cell markers. TCRdb derives one entry per CDR3 protein from the 5' RACE reads, leaving out DNA. This sample's clone table lists 550,000 to 600,000 distinct CDR3 sequences. Findings and caveats of the study: Several of the donors also had these clonotypes leading their CD3+CD56-NKG2C+ fraction.

Comment on this clonotype: Its antigen remains unidentified.

The TCR originated in a man aged 18 to 30 in good health. Input material: blood T cells: a sorted CD56 or NKG2C T cell subset, CD4+ or CD8+ T cells, or bulk PBMC T cells (not recorded which).

This CDR3 reads CATSRGIGQGGSGELFF. The genes are TRBV15 and TRBJ2-2; TCRdb indicates TRBD1, and absent DNA this call remains unverified. The germline V gene has CDR1 LNHNV and CDR2 YYDKDF (reference sequence). This CDR3 contains 17 residues.